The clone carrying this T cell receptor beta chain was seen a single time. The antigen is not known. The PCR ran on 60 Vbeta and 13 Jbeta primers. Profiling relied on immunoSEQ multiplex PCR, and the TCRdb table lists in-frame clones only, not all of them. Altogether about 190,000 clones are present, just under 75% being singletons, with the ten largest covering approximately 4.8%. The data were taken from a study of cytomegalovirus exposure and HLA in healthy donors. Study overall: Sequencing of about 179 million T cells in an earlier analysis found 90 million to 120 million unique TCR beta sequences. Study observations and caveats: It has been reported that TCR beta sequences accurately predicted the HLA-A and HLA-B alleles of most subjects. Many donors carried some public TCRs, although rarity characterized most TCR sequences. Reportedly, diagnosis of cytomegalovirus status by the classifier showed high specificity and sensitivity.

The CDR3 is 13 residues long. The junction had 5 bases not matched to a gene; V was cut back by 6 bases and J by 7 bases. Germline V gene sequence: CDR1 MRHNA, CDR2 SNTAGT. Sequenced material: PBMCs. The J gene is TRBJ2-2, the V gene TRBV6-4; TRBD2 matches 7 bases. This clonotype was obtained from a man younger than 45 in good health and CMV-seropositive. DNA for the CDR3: TGTGCCAGCAGGGCGAGCGGGGTCGGGGAGCTGTTTTTT. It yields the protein CASRASGVGELFF.